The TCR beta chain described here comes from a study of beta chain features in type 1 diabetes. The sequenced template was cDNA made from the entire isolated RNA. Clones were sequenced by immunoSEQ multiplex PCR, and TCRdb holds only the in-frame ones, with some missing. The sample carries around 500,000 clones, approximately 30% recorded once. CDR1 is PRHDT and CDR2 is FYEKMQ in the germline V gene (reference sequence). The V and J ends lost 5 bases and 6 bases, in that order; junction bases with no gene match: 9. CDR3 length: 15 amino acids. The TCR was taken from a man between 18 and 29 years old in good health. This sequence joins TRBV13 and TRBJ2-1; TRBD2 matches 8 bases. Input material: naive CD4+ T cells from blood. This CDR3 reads CASSRREGLSNEQFF. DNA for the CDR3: TGTGCCAGCAGCAGACGGGAGGGCCTCTCCAATGAGCAGTTCTTC.